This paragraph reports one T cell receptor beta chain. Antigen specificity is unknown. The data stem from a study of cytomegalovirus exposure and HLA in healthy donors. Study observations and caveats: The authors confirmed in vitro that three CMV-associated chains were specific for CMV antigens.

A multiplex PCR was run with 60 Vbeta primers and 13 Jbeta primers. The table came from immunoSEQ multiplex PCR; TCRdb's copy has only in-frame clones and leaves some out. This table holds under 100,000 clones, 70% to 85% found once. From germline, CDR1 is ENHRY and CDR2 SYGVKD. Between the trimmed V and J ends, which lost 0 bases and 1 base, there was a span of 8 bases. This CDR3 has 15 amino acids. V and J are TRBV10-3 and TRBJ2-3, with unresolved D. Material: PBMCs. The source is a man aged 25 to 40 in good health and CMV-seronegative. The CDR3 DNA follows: TGTGCCATCAGTGAGTCGAGTCCCGGCACAGATACGCAGTATTTT. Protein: CAISESSPGTDTQYF.